This T cell receptor beta chain emerged from a study of radiation and T cells in renal cell carcinoma. Whole-study context: Nephrectomy followed 15 Gy stereotactic body radiation by 4 weeks.

CDR1 DFQATT and CDR2 SNEGSKA come from the germline V gene (reference sequence). V dropped 8 bases and J dropped 8 bases, with 15 bases sitting between them. The CDR3 is 11 amino acids. Libraries were prepared by immunoSEQ multiplex PCR; TCRdb keeps only in-frame clonotypes and omits some of them. The table includes approximately 49,000 clones, 80% detected once. Time point denoted: blood 2 weeks post-SBRT. The treatment was: 15 Gy SBRT to primary tumor, nephrectomy 4 weeks later. The genes are TRBV20-1 and TRBJ2-5; D is uncertain. This TCR was recovered from a woman aged 70-85 years with renal cell carcinoma. The specimen was blood, collected from a patient whose treatment included radiotherapy and nephrectomy. The CDR3 DNA reads as TGCAGTCCGAGTGGCGAGAGAACCCAGTACTTC. Residues: CSPSGERTQYF.